The clone carrying this T cell receptor beta chain was counted a few times. The target antigen is unknown. The data stem from a study of T-cell memory formation after mild COVID-19. Findings of the study overall: Pre-infection memory already had some responding clones, implying cross-reactive memory joined.

CDR3 length equals 15 residues. Germline-derived CDR1 and CDR2 are SEHNR and FQNEAQ (reference sequence). Trimming took 5 bases from V and 6 from J; bases not matched to a gene: 8. TCRdb analysed the 5' RACE reads with MiXCR anew, one entry per CDR3 protein. The top ten clones hold approximately 3.4% of a sample with 180,000 or so distinct CDR3 sequences, around 10% of them seen once. Sequencing used PBMCs or a T cell subset sorted from them (not recorded which). The rearrangement joins TRBV7-9 to TRBJ1-4; TRBD1 matches 8 bases. The receptor's source is a man between 18 and 29 years old who had mild COVID-19 (a few samples of this study predate the infection). Cell type and time point are not known. As DNA, the CDR3 is TGTGCCAGCAGCGCCGGACAGGGTAAACATGAAAAACTGTTTTTT. It specifies CASSAGQGKHEKLFF.